This is a list of T cell receptor beta chains from one sample in a study of blood T cell repertoires in COVID-19. Sequenced by immunoSEQ multiplex PCR; TCRdb stores in-frame clones only, minus some. The repertoire holds 310,000 or so clones, with about 86% as singletons. The sequencing sample was made of peripheral blood. All receptors come from a woman aged 45-65 years with acute or convalescent COVID-19. CDR3s include the opening cysteine and the closing phenylalanine or tryptophan. D genes are given only for firm matches. Some rows mark clone size as missing; the rest say once, few, many or name a class of expanded clone.

TRBD1,once,TRBV30,TRBJ1-2,CAWSVQDRGYYGYTF,TGTGCCTGGAGTGTACAGGACAGGGGCTACTATGGCTACACCTTC
.,.,TRBV7-9,TRBJ1-4,CASRGNRDTGFNEKLFF,TGTGCCAGCAGGGGGAACAGGGATACCGGTTTTAATGAAAAACTGTTTTTT
TRBD1,.,TRBV9,TRBJ1-1,CASSVEARGRTEAFF,TGTGCCAGCAGCGTAGAGGCCAGGGGGCGAACTGAAGCTTTCTTT
TRBD1,once,TRBV25-1,TRBJ2-1,CASSNPGTGWNEQFF,TGTGCCAGCAGTAATCCGGGGACAGGGTGGAATGAGCAGTTCTTC
.,.,TRBV3-1/TRBV3-2,TRBJ1-1,CASSRPGDRNTEAFF,TGTGCCAGCAGCCGACCCGGGGATAGGAACACTGAAGCTTTCTTT
.,few,TRBV30,TRBJ1-2,CAWSLAQLDGYTF,TGTGCCTGGAGTTTAGCCCAACTGGATGGCTACACCTTC
TRBD1,few,TRBV7-9,TRBJ1-6,CASTFWDRESSPLHF,TGTGCCAGCACCTTCTGGGACAGGGAGAGTTCACCCCTCCACTTT
TRBD2,.,TRBV14,TRBJ2-1,CASSLRGLRSEQFF,TGTGCCAGCAGCCTAAGGGGACTACGAAGTGAGCAGTTCTTC
TRBD1,.,TRBV5-1,TRBJ1-1,CASSLGQVNTEAFF,TGCGCCAGCAGCCTGGGACAGGTGAACACTGAAGCTTTCTTT
TRBD2,.,TRBV11-3,TRBJ2-1,CASSLGLAGGEFF,TGTGCCAGCAGCTTGGGACTAGCGGGGGGGGAGTTCTTC
.,.,TRBV6-1,TRBJ2-7,CASSEERGYEQYF,TGTGCCAGCAGTGAAGAGAGGGGGTACGAGCAGTACTTC
.,.,TRBV3-1/TRBV3-2,TRBJ1-1,CASSQTGNSEAFF,TGTGCCAGCAGCCAAACAGGGAATTCTGAAGCTTTCTTT
TRBD2,once,TRBV24-1,TRBJ2-5,CATSGNSGRQETQYF,TGTGCCACCAGTGGTAATAGCGGGCGCCAAGAGACCCAGTACTTC
.,once,TRBV6-4,TRBJ2-3,CASSEDFSTDTQYF,TGTGCCAGCAGTGAAGACTTCTCCACAGATACGCAGTATTTT
.,.,TRBV4-1,TRBJ2-7,CASKQGYEQYF,TGCGCCAGCAAACAGGGTTATGAGCAGTACTTC
TRBD2,.,TRBV9,TRBJ2-1,CASSAASGSYNEQFF,TGTGCCAGCAGCGCGGCTAGCGGCTCCTACAATGAGCAGTTCTTC
.,.,TRBV9,TRBJ1-1,CASSVGLAHRVAFF,TGTGCCAGCAGCGTAGGACTGGCCCATCGGGTGGCTTTCTTT
.,.,TRBV6-2/TRBV6-3,TRBJ2-7,CASSYSSSYEQYF,TGTGCCAGCAGTTACTCCTCCTCCTACGAGCAGTACTTC
TRBD2,.,TRBV7-3,TRBJ2-2,CASSLRVAGVGELFF,TGTGCCAGCAGCTTAAGAGTAGCGGGAGTGGGGGAGCTGTTTTTT
TRBD1,.,TRBV5-1,TRBJ1-1,CASSLAATGPTEAFF,TGCGCCAGCAGCTTGGCCGCGACAGGGCCCACTGAAGCTTTCTTT
.,.,TRBV18,TRBJ2-5,CASSPISKETQYF,TGTGCCAGCTCACCGATCTCTAAAGAGACCCAGTACTTC
TRBD1,.,TRBV19,TRBJ1-1,CASSNWDRWTEAFF,TGTGCCAGTAGTAACTGGGACAGATGGACTGAAGCTTTCTTT